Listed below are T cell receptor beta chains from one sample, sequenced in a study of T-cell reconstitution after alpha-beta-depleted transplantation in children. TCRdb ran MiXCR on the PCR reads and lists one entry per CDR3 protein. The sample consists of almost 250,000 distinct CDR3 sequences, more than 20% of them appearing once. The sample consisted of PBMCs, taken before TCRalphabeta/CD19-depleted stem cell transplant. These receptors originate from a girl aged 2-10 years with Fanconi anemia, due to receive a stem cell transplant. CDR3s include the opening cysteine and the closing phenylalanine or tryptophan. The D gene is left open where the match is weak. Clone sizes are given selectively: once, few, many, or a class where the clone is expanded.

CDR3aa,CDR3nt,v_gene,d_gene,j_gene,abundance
CASRLTYSRTDTQYF,TGTGCCAGCAGACTCACATATTCACGCACAGATACGCAGTATTTT,TRBV11-2,.,TRBJ2-3,many
CASSLWGNVLTF,TGTGCCAGCAGTTTATGGGGCAACGTCCTGACTTTC,TRBV28,.,TRBJ2-6,many
CSVAGTGESYNEQFF,TGCAGCGTTGCCGGGACAGGGGAGTCCTACAATGAGCAGTTCTTC,TRBV29-1,TRBD1,TRBJ2-1,few
CSVGRLAASTDTQYF,TGCAGCGTTGGGAGACTAGCGGCTAGCACAGATACGCAGTATTTT,TRBV29-1,TRBD2,TRBJ2-3,many
CSASGTGLGNQPQHF,TGCAGTGCCTCCGGGACAGGGTTGGGCAATCAGCCCCAGCATTTT,TRBV20-1,TRBD1,TRBJ1-5,few
CASSEAGADYNEQFF,TGTGCCAGCAGCGAAGCGGGAGCCGACTACAATGAGCAGTTCTTC,TRBV25-1,TRBD2,TRBJ2-1,.
CSVVSSGGVNNEQFF,TGCAGCGTTGTGTCTAGCGGGGGGGTAAATAATGAGCAGTTCTTC,TRBV29-1,TRBD2,TRBJ2-1,.
CASSFRGGETQYF,TGTGCCAGCAGTTTCCGGGGAGGAGAGACCCAGTACTTC,TRBV12-3/TRBV12-4,.,TRBJ2-5,many
CSVLGGLAGEQFF,TGCAGCGTCCTGGGAGGACTAGCTGGTGAGCAGTTCTTC,TRBV29-1,TRBD2,TRBJ2-1,.
CASSPYRPGAFF,TGTGCCAGCAGCCCTTACCGGCCGGGAGCTTTCTTT,TRBV7-9,.,TRBJ1-1,many
CASSSSSGGGQQETQYF,TGCGCCAGCAGCTCGTCCTCCGGCGGGGGGCAACAAGAGACCCAGTACTTC,TRBV5-1,TRBD2,TRBJ2-5,many
CASSRAGAYEQYF,TGTGCCAGCAGCCGGGCAGGGGCCTACGAGCAGTACTTC,TRBV6-1,.,TRBJ2-7,.
CASSTRDGTYEQYF,TGTGCCAGCAGTACCAGGGACGGAACCTACGAGCAGTACTTC,TRBV6-1,.,TRBJ2-7,few
CSARWDAYEQYF,TGCAGTGCTAGATGGGATGCCTACGAGCAGTACTTC,TRBV20-1,.,TRBJ2-7,few
CASSLGQFTDTQYF,TGTGCCAGCAGCCTGGGACAGTTCACAGATACGCAGTATTTT,TRBV7-6,TRBD1,TRBJ2-3,many
CASSLAGYYEQYF,TGTGCCAGCAGTTTAGCAGGGTACTACGAGCAGTACTTC,TRBV12-3/TRBV12-4,.,TRBJ2-7,few
CASSAHSSGVKNEQYF,TGTGCCAGCAGCGCCCATTCTAGCGGTGTAAAAAACGAGCAGTACTTC,TRBV4-2,TRBD2,TRBJ2-7,.
CASSLAGTNYNEQFF,TGTGCCAGCAGCTTAGCGGGGACAAACTACAATGAGCAGTTCTTC,TRBV7-2,.,TRBJ2-1,few
CSVEREGRYEQYF,TGCAGCGTTGAGCGGGAGGGCCGCTACGAGCAGTACTTC,TRBV29-1,TRBD2,TRBJ2-7,many
CASSPSGGLAGKSYNEQFF,TGTGCCAGCAGCCCCTCGGGGGGACTAGCGGGGAAGTCCTACAATGAGCAGTTCTTC,TRBV12-3/TRBV12-4,TRBD2,TRBJ2-1,.
CMNTEAFF,TGCATGAACACTGAAGCTTTCTTT,TRBV20-1,.,TRBJ1-1,few
CSARKSPYEQYF,TGCAGTGCTAGAAAATCCCCCTACGAGCAGTACTTC,TRBV20-1,.,TRBJ2-7,many
CASSFRPTGVLDQPQHF,TGTGCCAGCAGTTTCCGGCCAACGGGGGTCCTGGATCAGCCCCAGCATTTT,TRBV12-3/TRBV12-4,.,TRBJ1-5,.
CASKISGILYNEQFF,TGTGCCAGCAAAATTAGCGGGATTCTCTACAATGAGCAGTTCTTC,TRBV6-1,TRBD2,TRBJ2-1,once
CASSLLGAGITDTQYF,TGTGCCAGCAGCTTATTGGGAGCGGGGATCACAGATACGCAGTATTTT,TRBV7-2,TRBD2,TRBJ2-3,.
CASSGRGPTYEQYF,TGCGCCAGCAGCGGAAGGGGGCCTACCTACGAGCAGTACTTC,TRBV5-1,TRBD1,TRBJ2-7,many
CASSESGGSYNEQFF,TGTGCCAGCAGTGAATCGGGGGGGTCCTACAATGAGCAGTTCTTC,TRBV6-4,TRBD2,TRBJ2-1,few
CASSLGRTSLHEQYF,TGTGCCAGCAGTTTGGGAAGGACTAGCCTGCACGAGCAGTACTTC,TRBV12-3/TRBV12-4,TRBD2,TRBJ2-7,many
CASSPFAAARANVLTF,TGTGCCAGCTCACCATTTGCGGCGGCCAGAGCCAACGTCCTGACTTTC,TRBV18,.,TRBJ2-6,few
CASSFRGVIGEQYF,TGTGCCAGCAGTTTCCGAGGGGTTATTGGCGAGCAGTACTTC,TRBV28,.,TRBJ2-7,.
CASSLPGTSQYF,TGTGCCAGCAGCCTACCGGGAACATCGCAGTATTTT,TRBV28,.,TRBJ2-3,.
CAWSVREWQYF,TGTGCCTGGAGTGTACGCGAATGGCAGTACTTC,TRBV7-2,.,TRBJ2-7,.
CSVEVNTVPNYGYTF,TGCAGCGTTGAAGTCAACACAGTTCCTAACTATGGCTACACCTTC,TRBV29-1,.,TRBJ1-2,.
CASGGAPDTQYF,TGTGCCAGCGGGGGGGCCCCAGATACGCAGTATTTT,TRBV7-2,.,TRBJ2-3,.
CASSEVGGGPDTQYF,TGTGCCAGCAGTGAAGTTGGGGGGGGGCCAGATACGCAGTATTTT,TRBV6-1,.,TRBJ2-3,many
CASSLPDRKQFF,TGTGCCAGCAGCTTGCCAGACCGTAAGCAGTTCTTC,TRBV5-6,.,TRBJ2-1,many
CSAGQLAKNIQYF,TGCAGTGCGGGACAGTTGGCCAAAAACATTCAGTACTTC,TRBV20-1,TRBD1,TRBJ2-4,many
CASSYTHRSSYEQYF,TGTGCCAGCAGTTACACGCACAGGAGCTCCTACGAGCAGTACTTC,TRBV6-2/TRBV6-3,.,TRBJ2-7,.
CASSFGFTASGEQYF,TGTGCCAGCAGCTTTGGTTTCACGGCTAGCGGGGAGCAGTACTTC,TRBV12-1,.,TRBJ2-5,few
CSVDRGAGYEQYF,TGCAGCGTTGATCGGGGGGCGGGCTACGAGCAGTACTTC,TRBV29-1,.,TRBJ2-7,.
CASSFSGTPSNEQFF,TGTGCCAGCAGTTTTTCCGGGACCCCCTCAAATGAGCAGTTCTTC,TRBV28,.,TRBJ2-1,many
CASSLASFPNYNEQFF,TGCGCCAGCAGCTTGGCTAGCTTCCCTAACTACAATGAGCAGTTCTTC,TRBV5-1,.,TRBJ2-1,many
CASSLQLQGVGDIQYF,TGTGCCAGCTCACTACAACTGCAGGGAGTTGGTGACATTCAGTACTTC,TRBV18,.,TRBJ2-4,many
CSVERSEIFYGYTF,TGCAGCGTTGAGCGCTCCGAAATCTTCTATGGCTACACCTTC,TRBV29-1,.,TRBJ1-2,few
CASSLAPGSINEQFF,TGTGCCAGCAGCTTAGCGCCCGGTAGTATCAATGAGCAGTTCTTC,TRBV7-7,.,TRBJ2-1,.
CASSWDGMPGANVLTF,TGTGCCAGCAGCTGGGACGGCATGCCTGGGGCCAACGTCCTGACTTTC,TRBV7-9,.,TRBJ2-6,many
CAISPGLGDEQYF,TGTGCCATCAGTCCAGGTTTAGGCGACGAGCAGTACTTC,TRBV10-3,.,TRBJ2-7,many
CASIGRTKNYEQYF,TGTGCCAGCATCGGACGAACAAAGAACTACGAGCAGTACTTC,TRBV28,.,TRBJ2-7,.
CASSQFFGTSGSINYEQYF,TGTGCCAGCAGCCAGTTCTTTGGAACTAGCGGGAGTATCAACTACGAGCAGTACTTC,TRBV4-2,TRBD2,TRBJ2-7,few
CATSRGFTDTQYF,TGTGCCACCAGCAGGGGTTTCACAGATACGCAGTATTTT,TRBV15,.,TRBJ2-3,many
CASSPASNTEAFF,TGTGCCAGCAGCCCGGCTTCTAACACTGAAGCTTTCTTT,TRBV12-3/TRBV12-4,.,TRBJ1-1,many
CSVAGTGMYF,TGCAGCGTTGCCGGGACAGGGATGTATTTT,TRBV29-1,TRBD1,TRBJ2-3,.
CSVEAGLEEETQYF,TGCAGCGTTGAAGCGGGACTAGAGGAAGAGACCCAGTACTTC,TRBV29-1,TRBD2,TRBJ2-5,few
CASSLRRGANEQFF,TGTGCCAGCAGCCTGCGGAGGGGGGCCAATGAGCAGTTCTTC,TRBV7-3,.,TRBJ2-1,few
CASSPAQGRAFF,TGTGCCAGCTCACCAGCTCAGGGAAGAGCTTTCTTT,TRBV18,.,TRBJ1-1,few